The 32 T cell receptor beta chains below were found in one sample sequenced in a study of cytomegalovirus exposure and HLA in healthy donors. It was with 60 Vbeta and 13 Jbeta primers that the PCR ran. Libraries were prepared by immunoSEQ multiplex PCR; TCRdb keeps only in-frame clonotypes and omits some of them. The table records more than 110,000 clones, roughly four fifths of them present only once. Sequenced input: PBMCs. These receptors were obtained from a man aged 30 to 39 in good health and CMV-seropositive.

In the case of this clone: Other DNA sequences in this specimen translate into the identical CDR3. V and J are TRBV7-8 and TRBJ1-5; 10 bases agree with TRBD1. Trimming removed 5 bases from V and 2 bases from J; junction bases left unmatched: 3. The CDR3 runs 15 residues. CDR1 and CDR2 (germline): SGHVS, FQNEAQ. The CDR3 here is CASSPGTGGNQPQHF. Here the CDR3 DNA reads TGTGCCAGCAGCCCCGGGACAGGGGGCAATCAGCCCCAGCATTTT.

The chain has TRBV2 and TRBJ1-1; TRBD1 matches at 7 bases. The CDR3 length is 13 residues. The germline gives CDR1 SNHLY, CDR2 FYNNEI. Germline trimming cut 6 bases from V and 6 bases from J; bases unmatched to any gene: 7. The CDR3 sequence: CASRVGGAAEAFF. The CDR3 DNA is TGTGCCAGCAGGGTAGGGGGCGCGGCTGAAGCTTTCTTT.

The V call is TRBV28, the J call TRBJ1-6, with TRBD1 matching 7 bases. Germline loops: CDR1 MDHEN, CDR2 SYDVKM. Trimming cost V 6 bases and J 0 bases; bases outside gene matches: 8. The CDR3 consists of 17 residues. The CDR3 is CASRRWTGLSYNSPLHF. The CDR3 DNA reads TGTGCCAGCAGAAGATGGACAGGCCTCTCCTATAATTCACCCCTCCACTTT.

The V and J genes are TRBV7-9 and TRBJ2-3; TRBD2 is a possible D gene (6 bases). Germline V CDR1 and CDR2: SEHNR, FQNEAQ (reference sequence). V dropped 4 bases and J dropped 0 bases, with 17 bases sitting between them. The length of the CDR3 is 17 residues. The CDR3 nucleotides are TGTGCCAGCAGCTCCCGTTGGGAGGCTTATAGCACAGATACGCAGTATTTT. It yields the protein CASSSRWEAYSTDTQYF. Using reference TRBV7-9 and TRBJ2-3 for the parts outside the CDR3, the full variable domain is DTGVSQNPRHKITKRGQNVTFRCDPISEHNRLYWYRQTLGQGPEFLTYFQNEAQLEKSRLLSDRFSAERPKGSFSTLEIQRTEQGDSAMYLCASSSRWEAYSTDTQYFGPGTRLTVL.

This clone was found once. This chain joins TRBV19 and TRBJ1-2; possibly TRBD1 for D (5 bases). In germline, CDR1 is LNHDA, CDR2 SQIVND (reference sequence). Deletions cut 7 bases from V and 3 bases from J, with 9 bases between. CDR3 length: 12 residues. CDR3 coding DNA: TGTGCCAGTACCGACAGCTACTATGGCTACACCTTC. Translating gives CASTDSYYGYTF.

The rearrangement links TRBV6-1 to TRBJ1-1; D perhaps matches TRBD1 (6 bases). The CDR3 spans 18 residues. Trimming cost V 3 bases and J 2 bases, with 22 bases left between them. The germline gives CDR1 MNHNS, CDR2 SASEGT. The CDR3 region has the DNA TGTGCCAGCAGTGACCGAATGACCTTTAGGGGGAGTAACACTGAAGCTTTCTTT. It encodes CASSDRMTFRGSNTEAFF.

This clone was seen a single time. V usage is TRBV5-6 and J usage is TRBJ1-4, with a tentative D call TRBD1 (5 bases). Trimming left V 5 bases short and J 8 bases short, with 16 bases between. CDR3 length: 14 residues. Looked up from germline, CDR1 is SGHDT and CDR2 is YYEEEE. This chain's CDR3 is CASSFQGLGEKLFF. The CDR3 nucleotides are TGTGCCAGCAGTTTCCAGGGCCTGGGGGAAAAACTGTTTTTT.

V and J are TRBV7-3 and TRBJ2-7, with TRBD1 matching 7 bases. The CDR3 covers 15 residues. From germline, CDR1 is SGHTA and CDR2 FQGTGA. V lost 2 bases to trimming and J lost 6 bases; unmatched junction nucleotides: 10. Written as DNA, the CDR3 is TGTGCCAGCAGCTTAGATTCGAGACAGGGCGGCGAGCAGTACTTC. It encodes CASSLDSRQGGEQYF.

CDR3 sequence: CASSQRGGRYEQYF. The CDR3 coding sequence is TGTGCCAGCAGCCAGCGGGGGGGGCGGTACGAGCAGTACTTC. This sequence joins TRBV11-2 and TRBJ2-7; 10 positions match TRBD2. With 5 bases clipped from V and 4 bases from J, the junction kept 5 bases outside the gene matches. CDR3 length: 14 amino acids. The V gene's germline CDR1 is SGHAT and CDR2 FQNNGV.

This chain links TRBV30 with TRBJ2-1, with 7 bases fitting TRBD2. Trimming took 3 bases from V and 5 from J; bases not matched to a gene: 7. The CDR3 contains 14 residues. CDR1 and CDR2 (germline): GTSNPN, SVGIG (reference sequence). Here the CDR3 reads CAWRGGTRHNEQFF. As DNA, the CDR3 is TGTGCCTGGAGGGGGGGGACGCGACACAATGAGCAGTTCTTC.

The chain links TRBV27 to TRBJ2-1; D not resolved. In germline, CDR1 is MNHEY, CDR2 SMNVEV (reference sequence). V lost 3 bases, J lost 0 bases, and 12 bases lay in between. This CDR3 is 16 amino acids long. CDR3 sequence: CASSFRVSSSYNEQFF. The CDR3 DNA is TGTGCCAGCAGTTTTCGGGTGAGTAGCTCCTACAATGAGCAGTTCTTC.

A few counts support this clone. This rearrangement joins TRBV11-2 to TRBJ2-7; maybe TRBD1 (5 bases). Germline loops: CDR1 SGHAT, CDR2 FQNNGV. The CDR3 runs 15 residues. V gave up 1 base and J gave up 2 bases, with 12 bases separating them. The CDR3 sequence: CASSLVSGFAYEQYF. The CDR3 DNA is TGTGCCAGCAGCTTAGTCTCAGGGTTCGCCTACGAGCAGTACTTC.

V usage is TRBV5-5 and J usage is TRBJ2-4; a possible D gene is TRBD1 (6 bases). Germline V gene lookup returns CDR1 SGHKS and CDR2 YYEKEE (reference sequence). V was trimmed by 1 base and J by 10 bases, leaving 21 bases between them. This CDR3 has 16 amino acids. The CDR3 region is CASSLLRGQQALIQYF. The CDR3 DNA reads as TGTGCCAGCAGCTTGCTCCGAGGACAGCAAGCCCTAATTCAGTACTTC.

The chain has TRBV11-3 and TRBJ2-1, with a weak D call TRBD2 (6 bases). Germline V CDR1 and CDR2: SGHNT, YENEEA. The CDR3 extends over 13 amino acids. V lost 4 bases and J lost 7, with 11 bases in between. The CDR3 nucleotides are TGTGCCAGCAGCTCTAGGAGGGCGAATGAGCAGTTCTTC. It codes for CASSSRRANEQFF.

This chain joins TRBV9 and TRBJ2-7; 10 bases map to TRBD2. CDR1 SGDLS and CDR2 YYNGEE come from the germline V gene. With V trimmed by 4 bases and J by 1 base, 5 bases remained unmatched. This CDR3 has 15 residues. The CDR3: CASSPGTSDSYEQYF. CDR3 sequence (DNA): TGTGCCAGCAGCCCAGGGACTAGCGATTCCTACGAGCAGTACTTC.

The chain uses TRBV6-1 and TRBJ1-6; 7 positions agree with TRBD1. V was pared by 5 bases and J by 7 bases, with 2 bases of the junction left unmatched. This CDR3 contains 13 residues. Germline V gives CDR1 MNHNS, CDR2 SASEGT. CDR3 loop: CASSTGENSPLHF. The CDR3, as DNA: TGTGCCAGCAGTACAGGGGAGAATTCACCCCTCCACTTT.

The CDR3 region has the DNA TGTGCCAGCAGCTCCCGGGGAGGGATTAATGAAAAACTGTTTTTT. Its protein is CASSSRGGINEKLFF. V and J are TRBV5-4 and TRBJ1-4; D gene ambiguous. This CDR3 contains 15 residues. Per the germline V gene, CDR1 is SGHNT and CDR2 is YYREEE (reference sequence). Trimming left V 3 bases short and J 4 bases short, with 13 bases between.

The CDR3 is CASSLQGAGNTEAFF. The CDR3 coding sequence is TGTGCCAGCAGCTTACAGGGGGCTGGGAACACTGAAGCTTTCTTT. This sequence joins TRBV7-9 and TRBJ1-1; TRBD1 matches at 8 bases. Germline V gene sequence: CDR1 SEHNR, CDR2 FQNEAQ (reference sequence). The CDR3 spans 15 residues. Trimming cost V 2 bases and J 1 base; bases outside gene matches: 3. The whole variable domain, filled in from reference TRBV7-9 and TRBJ1-1, reads DTGVSQNPRHKITKRGQNVTFRCDPISEHNRLYWYRQTLGQGPEFLTYFQNEAQLEKSRLLSDRFSAERPKGSFSTLEIQRTEQGDSAMYLCASSLQGAGNTEAFFGQGTRLTVV.

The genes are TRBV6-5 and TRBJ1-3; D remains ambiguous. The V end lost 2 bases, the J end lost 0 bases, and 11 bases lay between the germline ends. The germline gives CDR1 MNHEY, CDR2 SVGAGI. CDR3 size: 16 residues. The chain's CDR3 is CASSYIAGRSGNTIYF. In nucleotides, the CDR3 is TGTGCCAGCAGTTACATCGCAGGCCGCTCTGGAAACACCATATATTTT.

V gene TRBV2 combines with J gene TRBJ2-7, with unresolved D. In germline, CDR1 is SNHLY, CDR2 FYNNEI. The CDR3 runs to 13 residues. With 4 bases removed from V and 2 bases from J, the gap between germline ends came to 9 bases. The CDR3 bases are TGTGCCAGCAGTGCCCTAACCCCCTACGAGCAGTACTTC. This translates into CASSALTPYEQYF.

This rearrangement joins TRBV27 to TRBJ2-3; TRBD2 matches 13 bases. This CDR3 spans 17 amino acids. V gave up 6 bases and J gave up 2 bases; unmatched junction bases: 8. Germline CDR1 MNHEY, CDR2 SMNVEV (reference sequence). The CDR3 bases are TGTGCCAGCAGCCGACCTGGACTAGCGGGGGCCACAGATACGCAGTATTTT. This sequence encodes CASSRPGLAGATDTQYF.

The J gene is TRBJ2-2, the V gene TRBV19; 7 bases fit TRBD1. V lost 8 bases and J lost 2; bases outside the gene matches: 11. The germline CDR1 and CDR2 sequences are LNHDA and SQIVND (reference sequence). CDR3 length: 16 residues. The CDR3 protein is CASVSPNRGNTGELFF. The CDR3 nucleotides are TGTGCCAGTGTCTCCCCGAACAGGGGAAACACCGGGGAGCTGTTTTTT.

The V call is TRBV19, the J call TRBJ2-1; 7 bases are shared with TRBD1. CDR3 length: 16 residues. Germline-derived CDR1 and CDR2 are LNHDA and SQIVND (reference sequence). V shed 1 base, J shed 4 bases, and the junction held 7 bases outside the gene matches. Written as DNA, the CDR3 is TGTGCCAGTAGTATAGCAATGAGGGGGCGGTACAATGAGCAGTTCTTC. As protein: CASSIAMRGRYNEQFF.

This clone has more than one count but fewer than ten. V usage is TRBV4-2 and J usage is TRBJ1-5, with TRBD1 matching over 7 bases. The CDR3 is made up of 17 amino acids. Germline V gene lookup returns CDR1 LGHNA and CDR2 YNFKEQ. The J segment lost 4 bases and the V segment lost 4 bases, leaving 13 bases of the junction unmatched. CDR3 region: CASSPTKGTDNNQPQHF. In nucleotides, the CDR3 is TGTGCCAGCAGCCCAACTAAAGGGACAGACAATAATCAGCCCCAGCATTTT.

The CDR3 DNA is TGTGCCAGCAGTGAAGCAAGCGGGGTCGAGACCCAGTACTTC. Amino acids: CASSEASGVETQYF. The chain employs TRBV2 and TRBJ2-5, with TRBD2 identical over 7 bases. Trimming removed 0 bases from V and 5 bases from J; junction bases left unmatched: 3. The CDR3 runs 14 residues. Germline V gene data show CDR1 as SNHLY and CDR2 as FYNNEI.

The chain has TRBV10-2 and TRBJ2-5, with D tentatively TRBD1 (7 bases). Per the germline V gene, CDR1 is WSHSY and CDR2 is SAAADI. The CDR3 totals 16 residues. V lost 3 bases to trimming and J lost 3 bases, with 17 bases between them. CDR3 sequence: CASSDGAGTAKETQYF. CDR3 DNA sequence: TGCGCCAGCAGTGACGGGGCGGGGACAGCAAAAGAGACCCAGTACTTC.

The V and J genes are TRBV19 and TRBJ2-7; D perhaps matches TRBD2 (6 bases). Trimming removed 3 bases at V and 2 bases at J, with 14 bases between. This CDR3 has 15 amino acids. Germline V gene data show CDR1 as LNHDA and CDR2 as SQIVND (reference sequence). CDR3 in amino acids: CASSMKGGETYEQYF. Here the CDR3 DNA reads TGTGCCAGTAGTATGAAGGGCGGGGAAACCTACGAGCAGTACTTC.

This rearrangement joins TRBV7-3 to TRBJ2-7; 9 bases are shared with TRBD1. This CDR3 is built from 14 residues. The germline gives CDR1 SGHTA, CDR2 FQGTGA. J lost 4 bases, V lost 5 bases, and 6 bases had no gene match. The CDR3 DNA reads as TGTGCCAGCAGCGAAGGACAGGGGCAGTACGAGCAGTACTTC. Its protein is CASSEGQGQYEQYF.

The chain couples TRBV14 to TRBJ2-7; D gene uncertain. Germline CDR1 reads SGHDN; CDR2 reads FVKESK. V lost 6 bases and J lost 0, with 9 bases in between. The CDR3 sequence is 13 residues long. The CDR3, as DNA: TGTGCCAGCAGAGGCGGTTCCTCCTACGAGCAGTACTTC. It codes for CASRGGSSYEQYF.

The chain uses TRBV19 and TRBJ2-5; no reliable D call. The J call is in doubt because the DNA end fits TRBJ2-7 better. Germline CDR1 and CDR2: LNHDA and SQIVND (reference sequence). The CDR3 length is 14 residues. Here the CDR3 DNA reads TGTGCCACTTCCCCCCGACTCGTCCTCTACGAGCAGTACTTC. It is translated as CATSPRLVLYEQYF.

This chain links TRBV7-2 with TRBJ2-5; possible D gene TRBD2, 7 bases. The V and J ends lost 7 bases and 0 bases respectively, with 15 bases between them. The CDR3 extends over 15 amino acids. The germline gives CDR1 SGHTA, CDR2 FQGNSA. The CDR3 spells CASTPGEGDQETQYF. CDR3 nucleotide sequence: TGTGCCAGCACCCCAGGGGAGGGGGACCAAGAGACCCAGTACTTC.

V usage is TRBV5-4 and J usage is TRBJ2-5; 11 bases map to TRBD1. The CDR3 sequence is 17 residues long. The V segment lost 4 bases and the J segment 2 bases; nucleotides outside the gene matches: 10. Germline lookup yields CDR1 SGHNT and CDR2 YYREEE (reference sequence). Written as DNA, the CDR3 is TGTGCCAGCAGCCCAACCGGGACAGGGGGTTTACAAGAGACCCAGTACTTC. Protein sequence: CASSPTGTGGLQETQYF.